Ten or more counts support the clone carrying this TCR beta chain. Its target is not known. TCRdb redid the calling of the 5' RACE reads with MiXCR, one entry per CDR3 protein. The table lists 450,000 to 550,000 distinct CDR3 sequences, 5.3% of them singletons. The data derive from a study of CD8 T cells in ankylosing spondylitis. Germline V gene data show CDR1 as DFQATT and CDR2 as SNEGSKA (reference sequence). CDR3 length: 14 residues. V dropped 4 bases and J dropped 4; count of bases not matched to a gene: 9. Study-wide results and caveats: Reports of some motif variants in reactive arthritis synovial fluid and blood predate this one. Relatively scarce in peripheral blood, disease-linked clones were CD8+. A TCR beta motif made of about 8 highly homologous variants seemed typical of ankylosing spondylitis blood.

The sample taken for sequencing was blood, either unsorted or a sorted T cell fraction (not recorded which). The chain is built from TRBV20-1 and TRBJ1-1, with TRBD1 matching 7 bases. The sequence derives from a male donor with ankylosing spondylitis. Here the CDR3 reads CSATRQGLGTEAFF. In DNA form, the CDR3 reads TGCAGTGCTACCCGACAGGGTTTGGGCACTGAAGCTTTCTTT.